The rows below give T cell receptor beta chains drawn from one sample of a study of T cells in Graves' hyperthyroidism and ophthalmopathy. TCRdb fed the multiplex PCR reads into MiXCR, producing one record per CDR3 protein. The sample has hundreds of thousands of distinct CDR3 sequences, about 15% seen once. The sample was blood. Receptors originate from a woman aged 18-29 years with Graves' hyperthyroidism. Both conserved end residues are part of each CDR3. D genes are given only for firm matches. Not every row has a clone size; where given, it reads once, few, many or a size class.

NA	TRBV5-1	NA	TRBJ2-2	CASSLDSTGELFF	TGTGCCAGCAGCTTGGACAGCACCGGGGAGCTGTTTTTT
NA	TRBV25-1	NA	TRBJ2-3	CASSEYRVGTDTQYF	TGTGCCAGCAGTGAATACAGGGTGGGCACAGATACGCAGTATTTT
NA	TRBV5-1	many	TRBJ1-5	CASSSEPNQPQHF	TGCGCCAGCAGCTCCGAACCGAATCAGCCCCAGCATTTT
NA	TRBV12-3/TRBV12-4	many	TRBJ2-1	CASNPGFINEQFF	TGTGCCAGCAACCCCGGTTTTATCAATGAGCAGTTCTTC
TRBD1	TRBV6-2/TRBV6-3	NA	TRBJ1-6	CASSHTGGSPLHF	TGTGCCAGCAGTCACACAGGGGGTTCACCCCTCCACTTT
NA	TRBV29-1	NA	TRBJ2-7	CSVEYGRVREQYF	TGCAGCGTTGAATACGGCAGGGTTCGCGAGCAGTACTTC
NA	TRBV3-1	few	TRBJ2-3	CASSQGAIRSTDTQYF	TGTGCCAGCAGCCAAGGTGCGATCCGTAGCACAGATACGCAGTATTTT
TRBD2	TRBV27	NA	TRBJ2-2	CASRMGLAGVNTGELFF	TGTGCCAGCAGGATGGGACTAGCGGGAGTGAACACCGGGGAGCTGTTTTTT
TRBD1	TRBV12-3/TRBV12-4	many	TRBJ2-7	CASSLARTGVPYEQYF	TGTGCCAGCAGTTTAGCGCGGACAGGGGTCCCCTACGAGCAGTACTTC
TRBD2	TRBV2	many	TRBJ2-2	CASTRTSEGGELFF	TGTGCCAGCACCCGGACTAGTGAGGGCGGGGAGCTGTTTTTT
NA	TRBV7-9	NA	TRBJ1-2	CASSLLTTAHYGYTF	TGTGCCAGCAGCTTATTAACGACAGCCCACTATGGCTACACCTTC
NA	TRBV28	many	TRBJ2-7	CASSIEDFGQYF	TGTGCCAGCAGTATAGAGGACTTTGGGCAGTACTTC
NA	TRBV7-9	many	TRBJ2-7	CASSDPGHGLYEQYF	TGTGCCAGCAGCGACCCGGGACATGGGCTATACGAGCAGTACTTC
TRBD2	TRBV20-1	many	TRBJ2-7	CSAIPGLAGGGEQYF	TGCAGTGCTATACCAGGACTAGCGGGAGGAGGTGAGCAGTACTTC
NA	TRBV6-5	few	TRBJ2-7	CASSYARGQAPYEQYF	TGTGCCAGCAGTTACGCCCGGGGGCAGGCTCCCTACGAGCAGTACTTC
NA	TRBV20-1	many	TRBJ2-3	CSAKWGDTQYF	TGCAGTGCTAAATGGGGAGATACGCAGTATTTT
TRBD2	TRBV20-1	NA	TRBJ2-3	CSASFGLAGGAGDTQYF	TGCAGTGCTAGCTTCGGACTAGCGGGGGGCGCCGGGGATACGCAGTATTTT
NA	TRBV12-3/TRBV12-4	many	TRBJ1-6	CASSLTRLTNSPLHF	TGTGCCAGCAGTTTAACCCGACTGACCAATTCACCCCTCCACTTT
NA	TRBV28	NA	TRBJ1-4	CASSKRPGFLVREKLFF	TGTGCCAGCAGTAAACGCCCGGGATTCTTGGTCCGTGAAAAACTGTTTTTT
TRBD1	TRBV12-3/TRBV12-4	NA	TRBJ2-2	CASKLTGTGGTGELFF	TGTGCCAGCAAACTTACCGGGACAGGGGGCACCGGGGAGCTGTTTTTT
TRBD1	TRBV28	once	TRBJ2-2	CASSLQDRVTGELFF	TGTGCCAGCAGTTTACAGGACAGGGTCACCGGGGAGCTGTTTTTT
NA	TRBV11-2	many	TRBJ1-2	CASSNLQGKDYGYTF	TGTGCCAGCAGCAACCTCCAGGGGAAGGACTATGGCTACACCTTC
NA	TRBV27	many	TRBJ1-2	CASSLQGRLDYGYTF	TGTGCCAGCAGTTTGCAGGGGCGCTTGGACTATGGCTACACCTTC
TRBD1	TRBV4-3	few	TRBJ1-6	CASSRTRGARSSPLHF	TGCGCCAGCAGTCGAACCAGGGGGGCCAGATCATCACCCCTCCACTTT
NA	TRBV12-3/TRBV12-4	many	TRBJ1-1	CASSLLQGEAFF	TGTGCCAGCAGTTTGTTACAGGGCGAAGCTTTCTTT
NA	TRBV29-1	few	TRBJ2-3	CSAGEDTQYF	TGCAGCGCCGGTGAGGATACGCAGTATTTT
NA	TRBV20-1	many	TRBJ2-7	CSANKLLGEQYF	TGCAGTGCAAACAAGTTATTAGGAGAGCAGTACTTC
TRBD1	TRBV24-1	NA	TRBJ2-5	CATSDSWTGTQYF	TGTGCCACCAGTGATTCATGGACAGGGACACAGTACTTC